Given below is one T cell receptor (beta chain) in context. Its antigen is currently unknown. The entry originates in a study of cytomegalovirus exposure and HLA in healthy donors. Study conclusions and caveats: Presence/absence analyses took donor sequencing depth as roughly uniform. In vitro work confirmed that a few CMV-associated chains recognize CMV antigens. Follow-up analysis seemed to connect common viral pathogens with several of the most significant clusters identified.

Trimming removed 7 bases from V and 6 bases from J, with 16 bases in between. The CDR3 is 13 amino acids. In germline, CDR1 is SNHLY, CDR2 FYNNEI. The PCR ran on 60 Vbeta and 13 Jbeta primers. Profiling relied on immunoSEQ multiplex PCR, and the TCRdb table lists in-frame clones only, not all of them. The data show 75,000 to 90,000 clones, around 78% seen once. Likely unrecorded immune exposures existed in these nominally healthy donors. The rearrangement joins TRBV2 to TRBJ2-7; the D gene is possibly TRBD2 (7 bases). This receptor was identified in a male donor in good health and CMV-seropositive. The sample consisted of PBMCs. The CDR3 spells CASTGRGGFEQYF. The CDR3, as DNA: TGTGCCAGCACCGGAAGGGGGGGTTTCGAGCAGTACTTC. Drawing the rest from reference TRBV2 and TRBJ2-7, the complete variable domain is EPEVTQTPSHQVTQMGQEVILRCVPISNHLYFYWYRQILGQKVEFLVSFYNNEISEKSEIFDDQFSVERPDGSNFTLKIRSTKLEDSAMYFCASTGRGGFEQYFGPGTRLTVT.